Below, 20 T cell receptor beta chains from the same sample are listed, as sequenced in a study of cytomegalovirus exposure and HLA in healthy donors. This PCR relied on a set of 60 Vbeta primers and 13 Jbeta primers. Sequencing used immunoSEQ multiplex PCR; TCRdb keeps in-frame clones, though not all of them. This table holds about 140,000 clones, 61% found once. The specimen sequenced was PBMCs. Receptors were obtained from a male donor in good health and CMV-seronegative.

This rearrangement joins TRBV11-3 to TRBJ2-3; 8 bases align to TRBD2. Germline CDR1 and CDR2: SGHNT and YENEEA. The CDR3 is made up of 16 amino acids. Losses at the gene ends were 5 bases for V and 2 bases for J; bases not matched to a gene: 9. CDR3 sequence: CASSPGRGVNTDTQYF. The DNA for the CDR3 is TGTGCCAGCAGCCCAGGGCGGGGGGTCAACACAGATACGCAGTATTTT.

The rearrangement joins TRBV29-1 to TRBJ2-7; 7 bases agree with TRBD1. The CDR3 extends over 14 amino acids. The ends lost 4 bases at V and 4 bases at J; junction bases unmatched: 10. CDR1 SQVTM and CDR2 ANQGSEA come from the germline V gene. CDR3 protein: CSVVHGTEMYEQYF. In nucleotides, the CDR3 is TGCAGCGTTGTGCACGGGACAGAGATGTACGAGCAGTACTTC.

The chain couples TRBV19 to TRBJ2-7; possibly TRBD2 for D (5 bases). This CDR3 is built from 11 residues. The V gene's germline CDR1 is LNHDA and CDR2 SQIVND (reference sequence). V lost 5 bases and J 7 bases, leaving 9 bases between the germline ends. CDR3: CASSASGEQYF. The DNA of the CDR3 is TGTGCCAGTAGTGCATCGGGGGAGCAGTACTTC.

The chain couples TRBV25-1 to TRBJ2-5; 8 nucleotides align to TRBD1. The DNA end is more similar to TRBJ2-7, so the J call may be wrong. From germline, CDR1 is MGHDK and CDR2 SYGVNS. The CDR3 covers 16 residues. CDR3 in amino acids: CASSELAGGVLTEQYF. CDR3 DNA sequence: TGTGCCAGCAGTGAATTGGCAGGGGGCGTGCTTACCGAGCAGTACTTC.

The J gene is TRBJ1-1, the V gene TRBV7-2; D is undetermined. The V and J ends lost 5 bases and 0 bases respectively, with 7 bases between them. CDR3 size: 13 residues. Germline CDR1 reads SGHTA; CDR2 reads FQGNSA. The CDR3 reads CASSPSLNTEAFF. CDR3 nucleotides: TGTGCCAGCAGCCCATCCCTGAACACTGAAGCTTTCTTT. The whole variable domain, filled in from reference TRBV7-2 and TRBJ1-1, reads GAGVSQSPSNKVTEKGKDVELRCDPISGHTALYWYRQSLGQGLEFLIYFQGNSAPDKSGLPSDRFSAERTGGSVSTLTIQRTQQEDSAVYLCASSPSLNTEAFFGQGTRLTVV.

The rearrangement links TRBV6-4 to TRBJ2-3; D unclear. With 3 bases removed from V and 1 base from J, the gap between germline ends came to 14 bases. This CDR3 has 16 amino acids. The V gene's germline CDR1 is MRHNA and CDR2 SNTAGT. The CDR3 nucleotides read TGTGCCAGCAGTGATCTATGGTTCCAAGGCACAGATACGCAGTATTTT. It is translated as CASSDLWFQGTDTQYF.

The chain joins TRBV11-2 to TRBJ2-2, with TRBD2 matching over 13 bases. This CDR3 contains 17 residues. After removal of 2 bases from V and 5 bases from J, the junction contained 5 bases not matched to a gene. CDR1 is SGHAT and CDR2 is FQNNGV in the germline V gene. CDR3 residues: CASSLSLAGGNTGELFF. DNA of the CDR3: TGTGCCAGCAGCTTATCACTAGCGGGGGGGAATACCGGGGAGCTGTTTTTT.

The chain is built from TRBV5-8 and TRBJ2-4; 10 bases agree with TRBD1. The CDR3 loop spans 18 amino acids. Losses at the gene ends were 3 bases for V and 1 base for J; bases not matched to a gene: 10. Per the germline V gene, CDR1 is SGHTS and CDR2 is YDEGEE. CDR3 region: CASSSTDRGLRAKNIQYF. CDR3 in DNA: TGTGCCAGCAGCTCAACCGACAGGGGGCTTCGGGCCAAAAACATTCAGTACTTC.

The chain employs TRBV4-2 and TRBJ1-4; 7 bases align to TRBD1. Germline CDR1 LGHNA, CDR2 YNFKEQ. The CDR3 loop spans 16 amino acids. Losses at the gene ends were 0 bases for V and 5 bases for J; bases not matched to a gene: 6. Here the CDR3 reads CASSQDLLTGNEKLFF. For the CDR3, the DNA is TGTGCCAGCAGCCAAGATTTGTTGACAGGGAATGAAAAACTGTTTTTT.

The chain links TRBV7-2 to TRBJ1-6; TRBD1 is a possible D gene (5 bases). Germline V lookup: CDR1 SGHTA, CDR2 FQGNSA. This CDR3 has 16 amino acids. V lost 1 base, J lost 9 bases, and 16 bases lay in between. The DNA for the CDR3 is TGTGCCAGCAGCTTAGGTAGCGGGGGGTTAATTTCACCCCTCCACTTT. It translates to CASSLGSGGLISPLHF.

This chain connects TRBV29-1 to TRBJ2-5, with TRBD1 identical over 7 bases. Germline CDR1 reads SQVTM; CDR2 reads ANQGSEA. With V trimmed by 1 base and J by 2 bases, 7 bases remained unmatched. This CDR3 has 15 amino acids. In nucleotides, the CDR3 is TGCAGCGTTGAAGGAGGGGACAGTGGTCAAGAGACCCAGTACTTC. It specifies CSVEGGDSGQETQYF.

V is TRBV9 and J is TRBJ2-3; D not certain. CDR3 length equals 13 residues. The germline gives CDR1 SGDLS, CDR2 YYNGEE. V shed 0 bases and J shed 4 bases, with 6 bases lying between them. CDR3 DNA: TGTGCCAGCAGCGTAGGGCAGTCAGATACGCAGTATTTT. It yields the protein CASSVGQSDTQYF.

In this sample, this clone turned up a few times. V usage is TRBV23-1 and J usage is TRBJ1-5; TRBD1 matches 9 bases. TRBV23-1 is noted as an ORF with a role that remains uncertain. V shed 4 bases and J 7 bases; nucleotides not matched to a gene: 5. The CDR3 sequence is 14 residues long. The CDR3 loop is CASSRRDRDQPQHF. The CDR3 nucleotides read TGCGCCAGCAGTCGCCGGGACAGGGACCAGCCCCAGCATTTT.

V is TRBV2 and J is TRBJ2-1; 10 bases line up with TRBD2. Trimming removed 6 bases from V and 6 bases from J; junction bases left unmatched: 5. Looked up from germline, CDR1 is SNHLY and CDR2 is FYNNEI. The CDR3 has 14 amino acids. CDR3 protein: CASRRSGGANEQFF. The CDR3 DNA follows: TGTGCCAGCAGAAGGAGCGGGGGGGCCAATGAGCAGTTCTTC.

The J gene is TRBJ1-4, the V gene TRBV7-9; D is unclear. This CDR3 is built from 14 residues. The V gene's germline CDR1 is SEHNR and CDR2 FQNEAQ (reference sequence). The V end was cut by 6 bases, the J end by 4 bases, with 12 bases between. The CDR3 DNA reads TGTGCCAGCAGTTTGACCCACAGTAATGAAAAACTGTTTTTT. Encoded protein: CASSLTHSNEKLFF.

This chain links TRBV7-8 with TRBJ1-4; 8 positions agree with TRBD1. Germline V CDR1 and CDR2: SGHVS, FQNEAQ. The CDR3 is 15 residues long. Losses at the gene ends were 4 bases for V and 7 bases for J; bases not matched to a gene: 8. The CDR3 DNA is TGTGCCAGCAGCTCACCGGACAGGGCGGGTGAAAAACTGTTTTTT. Translation gives CASSSPDRAGEKLFF.

This chain links TRBV19 with TRBJ2-7; 8 bases line up with TRBD1. In germline, CDR1 is LNHDA, CDR2 SQIVND (reference sequence). The V gene end was trimmed by 4 bases and the J gene end by 2 bases; junction bases not matched to a gene: 4. CDR3 size: 14 residues. The CDR3 loop is CASSTGQVPYEQYF. CDR3 bases: TGTGCCAGTAGTACGGGACAGGTTCCCTACGAGCAGTACTTC.

This clone was detected once. The germline gene is not matched at one end of the junction; a read error may be the cause. V usage is TRBV7-2 and J usage is TRBJ2-3; 8 nucleotides align to TRBD2. The germline V gene encodes CDR1 SGHTA and CDR2 FQGNSA. The CDR3 sequence is 15 residues long. CDR3 amino acids: CASSFFRGGTDTQYF. DNA of the CDR3: TGTGCCAGCAGCTTTTTCCGGGGGGGCACGGATACGCAGTATTTT.

The J gene is TRBJ2-3, the V gene TRBV7-8, with D hard to call. Germline V gene sequence: CDR1 SGHVS, CDR2 FQNEAQ. V dropped 5 bases and J dropped 1 base, with 4 bases sitting between them. This CDR3 contains 12 residues. The CDR3 region has the DNA TGTGCCAGCAGCCGAGGCACAGATACGCAGTATTTT. Protein sequence: CASSRGTDTQYF.

In this sample, this clone turned up a few times. The chain recombines TRBV4-2 with TRBJ1-1; D may be TRBD1 (5 bases). The CDR3 length is 16 residues. Germline values: CDR1 LGHNA, CDR2 YNFKEQ. Trimming stripped 0 bases from V and 7 bases from J, with 18 bases between. CDR3 amino acids: CASSQDGARQTREAFF. CDR3 nucleotides: TGTGCCAGCAGCCAAGATGGGGCAAGGCAGACCCGTGAAGCTTTCTTT.